This TCR beta chain comes out of a study of CD8 T cells in Susac syndrome. Germline CDR1 is SGHKS and CDR2 is YYEKEE (reference sequence). Trimming pared 4 bases from V and 3 bases from J, leaving 20 bases between. The length of the CDR3 is 16 residues. This clonotype has only a few counts. Random hexamers primed reverse transcription of about 0.45 to 1 ug RNA. TCRdb passed the immunoSEQ multiplex PCR reads through MiXCR, listing each CDR3 protein once. Here the sample spans some 300,000 distinct CDR3 sequences, around 89% being singletons. The receptor's source is a human donor with multiple sclerosis. Input material: CD8+ T cells from PBMCs. The chain couples TRBV5-5 to TRBJ2-7, with a possible D match to TRBD2 (6 bases). CDR3 sequence: CASSQEEGLFDYEQYF. CDR3 bases: TGTGCCAGCAGCCAAGAGGAGGGGTTGTTCGACTACGAGCAGTACTTC.